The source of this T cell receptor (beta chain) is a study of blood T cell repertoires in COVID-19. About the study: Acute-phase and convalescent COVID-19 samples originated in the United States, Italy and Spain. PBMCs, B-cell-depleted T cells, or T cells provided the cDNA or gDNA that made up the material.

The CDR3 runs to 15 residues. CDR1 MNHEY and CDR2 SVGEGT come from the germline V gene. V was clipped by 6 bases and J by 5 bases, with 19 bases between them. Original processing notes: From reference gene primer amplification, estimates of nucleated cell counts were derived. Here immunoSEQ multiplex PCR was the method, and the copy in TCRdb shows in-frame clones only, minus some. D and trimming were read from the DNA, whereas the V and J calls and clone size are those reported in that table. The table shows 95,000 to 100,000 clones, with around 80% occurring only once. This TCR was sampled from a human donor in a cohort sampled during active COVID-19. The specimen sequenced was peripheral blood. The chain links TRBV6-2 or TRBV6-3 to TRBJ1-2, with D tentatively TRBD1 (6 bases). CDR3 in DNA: TGTGCCAGCAGCCCAGTCCGACAGGAGTCATATGGCTACACCTTC. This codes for CASSPVRQESYGYTF.